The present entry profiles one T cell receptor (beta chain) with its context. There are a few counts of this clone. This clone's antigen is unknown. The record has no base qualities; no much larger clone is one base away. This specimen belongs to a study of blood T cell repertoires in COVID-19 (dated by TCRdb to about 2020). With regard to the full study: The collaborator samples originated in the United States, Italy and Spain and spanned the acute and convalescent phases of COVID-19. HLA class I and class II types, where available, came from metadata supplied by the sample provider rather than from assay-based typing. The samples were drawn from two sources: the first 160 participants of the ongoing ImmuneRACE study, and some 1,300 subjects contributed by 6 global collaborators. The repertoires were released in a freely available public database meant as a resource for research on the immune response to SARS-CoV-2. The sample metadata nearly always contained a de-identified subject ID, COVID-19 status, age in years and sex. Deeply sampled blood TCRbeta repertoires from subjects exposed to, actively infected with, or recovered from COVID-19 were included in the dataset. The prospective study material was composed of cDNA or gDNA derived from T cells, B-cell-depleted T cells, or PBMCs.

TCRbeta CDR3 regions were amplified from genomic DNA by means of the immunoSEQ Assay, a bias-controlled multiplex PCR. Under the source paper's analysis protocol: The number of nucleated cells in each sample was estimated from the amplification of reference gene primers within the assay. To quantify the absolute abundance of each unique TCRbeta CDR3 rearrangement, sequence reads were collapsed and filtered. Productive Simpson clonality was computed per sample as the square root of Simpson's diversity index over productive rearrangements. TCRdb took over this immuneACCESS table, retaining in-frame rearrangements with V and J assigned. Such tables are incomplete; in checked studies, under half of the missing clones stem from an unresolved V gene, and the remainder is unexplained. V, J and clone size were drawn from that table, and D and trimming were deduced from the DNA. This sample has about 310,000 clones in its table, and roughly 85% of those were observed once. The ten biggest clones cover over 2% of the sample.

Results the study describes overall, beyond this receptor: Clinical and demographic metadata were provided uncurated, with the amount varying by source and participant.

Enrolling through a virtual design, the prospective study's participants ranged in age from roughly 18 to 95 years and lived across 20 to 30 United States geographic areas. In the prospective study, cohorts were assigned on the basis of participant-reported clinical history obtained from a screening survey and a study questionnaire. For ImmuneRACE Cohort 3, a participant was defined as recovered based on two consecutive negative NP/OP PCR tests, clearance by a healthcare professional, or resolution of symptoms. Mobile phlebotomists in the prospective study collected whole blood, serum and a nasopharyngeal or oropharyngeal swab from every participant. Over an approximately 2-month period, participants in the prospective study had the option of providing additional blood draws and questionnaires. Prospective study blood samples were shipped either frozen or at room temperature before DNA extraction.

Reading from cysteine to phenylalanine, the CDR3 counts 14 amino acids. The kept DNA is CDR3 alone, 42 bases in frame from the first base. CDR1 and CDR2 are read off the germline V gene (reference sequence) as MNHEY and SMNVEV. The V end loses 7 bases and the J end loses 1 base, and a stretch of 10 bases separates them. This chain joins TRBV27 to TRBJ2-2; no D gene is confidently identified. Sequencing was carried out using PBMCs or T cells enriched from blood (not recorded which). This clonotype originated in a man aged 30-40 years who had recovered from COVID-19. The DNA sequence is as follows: TGTGCCAGCACCCGACCAGGGAACACCGGGGAGCTGTTTTTT. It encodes CASTRPGNTGELFF.